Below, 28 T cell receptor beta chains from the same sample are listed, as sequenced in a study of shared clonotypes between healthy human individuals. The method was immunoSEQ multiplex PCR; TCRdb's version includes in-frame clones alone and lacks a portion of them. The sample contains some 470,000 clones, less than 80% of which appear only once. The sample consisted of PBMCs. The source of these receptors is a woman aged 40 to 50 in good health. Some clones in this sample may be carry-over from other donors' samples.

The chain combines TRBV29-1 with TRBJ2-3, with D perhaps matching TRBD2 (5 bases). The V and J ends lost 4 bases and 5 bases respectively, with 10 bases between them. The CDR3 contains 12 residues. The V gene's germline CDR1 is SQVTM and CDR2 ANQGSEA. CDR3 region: CSVGGSGDTQYF. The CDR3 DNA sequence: TGCAGCGTTGGTGGGAGCGGAGATACGCAGTATTTT.

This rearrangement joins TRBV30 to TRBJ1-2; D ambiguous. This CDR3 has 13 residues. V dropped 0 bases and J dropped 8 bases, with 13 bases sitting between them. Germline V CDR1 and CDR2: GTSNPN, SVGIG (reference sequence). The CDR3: CAWSVSLGAGYTF. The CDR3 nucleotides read TGTGCCTGGAGTGTAAGTCTCGGAGCGGGCTACACCTTC.

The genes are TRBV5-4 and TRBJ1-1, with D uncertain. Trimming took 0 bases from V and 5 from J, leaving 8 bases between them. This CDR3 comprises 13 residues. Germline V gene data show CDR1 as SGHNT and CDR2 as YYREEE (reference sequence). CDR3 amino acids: CASSLAPETEAFF. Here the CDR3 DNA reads TGTGCCAGCAGCTTGGCTCCCGAGACTGAAGCTTTCTTT.

CDR3 nucleotide sequence: TGTGCCAGCAGCCGGGACGGGACAGGCACTTCCTACGAGCAGTACTTC. This codes for CASSRDGTGTSYEQYF. This chain links TRBV4-2 with TRBJ2-5; 8 bases are shared with TRBD1. TRBJ2-7 matches the DNA end more closely, so the J call is doubtful. This CDR3 region has 16 residues. Germline CDR1 LGHNA, CDR2 YNFKEQ.

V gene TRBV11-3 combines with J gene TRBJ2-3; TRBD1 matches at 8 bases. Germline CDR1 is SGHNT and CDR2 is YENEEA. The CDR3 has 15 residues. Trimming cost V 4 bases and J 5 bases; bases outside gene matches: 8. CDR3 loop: CASSSRGTGLDTQYF. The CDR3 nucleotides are TGTGCCAGCAGCTCACGCGGGACAGGCCTAGATACGCAGTATTTT.

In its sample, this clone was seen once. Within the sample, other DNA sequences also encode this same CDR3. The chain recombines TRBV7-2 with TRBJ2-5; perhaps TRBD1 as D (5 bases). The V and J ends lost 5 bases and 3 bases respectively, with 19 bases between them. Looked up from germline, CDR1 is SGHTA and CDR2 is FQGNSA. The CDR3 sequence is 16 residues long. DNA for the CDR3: TGTGCCAGCAGCACCCGAGTCCAGGGCCGGGAAGAGACCCAGTACTTC. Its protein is CASSTRVQGREETQYF. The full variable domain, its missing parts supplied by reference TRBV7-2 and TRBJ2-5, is GAGVSQSPSNKVTEKGKDVELRCDPISGHTALYWYRQSLGQGLEFLIYFQGNSAPDKSGLPSDRFSAERTGGSVSTLTIQRTQQEDSAVYLCASSTRVQGREETQYFGPGTRLLVL.

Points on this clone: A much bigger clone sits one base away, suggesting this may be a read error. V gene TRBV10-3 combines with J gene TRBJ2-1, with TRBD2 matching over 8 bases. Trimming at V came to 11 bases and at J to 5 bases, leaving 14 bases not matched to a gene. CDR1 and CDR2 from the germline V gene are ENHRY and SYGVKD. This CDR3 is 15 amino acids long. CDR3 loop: CAALSGASFDNEQFF. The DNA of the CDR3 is TGTGCCGCCCTTAGCGGGGCGAGTTTCGACAATGAGCAGTTCTTC.

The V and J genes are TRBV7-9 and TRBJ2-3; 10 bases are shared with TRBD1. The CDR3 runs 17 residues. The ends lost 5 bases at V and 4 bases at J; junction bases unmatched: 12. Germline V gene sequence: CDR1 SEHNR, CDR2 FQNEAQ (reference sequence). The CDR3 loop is CASSLYIGQGVSDTQYF. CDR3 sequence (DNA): TGTGCCAGCAGCCTTTATATAGGACAGGGGGTCTCAGATACGCAGTATTTT. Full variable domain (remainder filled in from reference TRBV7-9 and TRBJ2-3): DTGVSQNPRHKITKRGQNVTFRCDPISEHNRLYWYRQTLGQGPEFLTYFQNEAQLEKSRLLSDRFSAERPKGSFSTLEIQRTEQGDSAMYLCASSLYIGQGVSDTQYFGPGTRLTVL.

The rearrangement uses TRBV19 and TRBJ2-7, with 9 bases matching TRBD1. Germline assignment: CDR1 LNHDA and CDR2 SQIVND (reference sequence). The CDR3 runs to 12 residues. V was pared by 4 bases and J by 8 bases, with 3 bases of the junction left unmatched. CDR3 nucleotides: TGTGCCAGTAGTACTGGACAGGGGAAGCAGTACTTC. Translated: CASSTGQGKQYF.

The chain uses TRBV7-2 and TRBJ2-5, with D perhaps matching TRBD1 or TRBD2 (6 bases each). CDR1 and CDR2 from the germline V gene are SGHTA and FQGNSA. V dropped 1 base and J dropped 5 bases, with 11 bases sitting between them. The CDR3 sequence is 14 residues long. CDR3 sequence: CASSLVGGHETQYF. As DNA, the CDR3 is TGTGCCAGCAGCTTAGTGGGGGGCCACGAGACCCAGTACTTC.

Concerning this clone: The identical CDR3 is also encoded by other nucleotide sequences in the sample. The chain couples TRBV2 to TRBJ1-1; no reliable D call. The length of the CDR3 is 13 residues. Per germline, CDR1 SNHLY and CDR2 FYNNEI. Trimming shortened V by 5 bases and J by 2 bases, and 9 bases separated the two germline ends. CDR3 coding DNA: TGTGCCAGCAGTTCACAAGGTAACACTGAAGCTTTCTTT. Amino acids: CASSSQGNTEAFF.

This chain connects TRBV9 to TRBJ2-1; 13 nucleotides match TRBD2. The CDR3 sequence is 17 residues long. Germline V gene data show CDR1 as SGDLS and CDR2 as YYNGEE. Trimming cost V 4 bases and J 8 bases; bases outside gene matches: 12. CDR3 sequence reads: CASSITTSGRSMDEQFF. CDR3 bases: TGTGCCAGCAGCATCACGACTAGCGGGAGGTCTATGGATGAGCAGTTCTTC. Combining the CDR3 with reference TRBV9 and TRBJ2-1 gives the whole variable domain DSGVTQTPKHLITATGQRVTLRCSPRSGDLSVYWYQQSLDQGLQFLIQYYNGEERAKGNILERFSAQQFPDLHSELNLSSLELGDSALYFCASSITTSGRSMDEQFFGPGTRLTVL.

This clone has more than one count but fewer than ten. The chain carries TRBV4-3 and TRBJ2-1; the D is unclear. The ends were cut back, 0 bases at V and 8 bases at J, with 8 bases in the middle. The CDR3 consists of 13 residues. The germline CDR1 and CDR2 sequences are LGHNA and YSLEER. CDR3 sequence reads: CASSQEIHDEQFF. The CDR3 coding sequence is TGCGCCAGCAGCCAAGAGATCCATGATGAGCAGTTCTTC.

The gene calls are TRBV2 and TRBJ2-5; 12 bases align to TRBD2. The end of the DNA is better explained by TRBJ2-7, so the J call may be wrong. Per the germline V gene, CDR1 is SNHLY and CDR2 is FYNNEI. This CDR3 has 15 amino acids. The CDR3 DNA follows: TGTGCCAGCAGTGAATCTAGCGGGAGGGCGGTCGAGCAGTACTTC. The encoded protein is CASSESSGRAVEQYF.

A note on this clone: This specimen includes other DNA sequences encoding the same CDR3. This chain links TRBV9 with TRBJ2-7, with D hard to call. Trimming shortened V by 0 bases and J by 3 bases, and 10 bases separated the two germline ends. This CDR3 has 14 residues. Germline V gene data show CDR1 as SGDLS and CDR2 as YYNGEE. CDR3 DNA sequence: TGTGCCAGCAGCGTAGTTGGGTCTAGCTACGAGCAGTACTTC. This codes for CASSVVGSSYEQYF.

This chain's CDR3 is CASSPTGRGYEQYF. The CDR3 DNA reads TGTGCCAGCAGCCCGACGGGCAGGGGCTACGAGCAGTACTTC. V and J are TRBV27 and TRBJ2-7, with a tentative D call TRBD1 (6 bases). Deletions cut 6 bases from V and 3 bases from J, with 15 bases between. CDR1 is MNHEY and CDR2 is SMNVEV in the germline V gene (reference sequence). The CDR3 has 14 amino acids.

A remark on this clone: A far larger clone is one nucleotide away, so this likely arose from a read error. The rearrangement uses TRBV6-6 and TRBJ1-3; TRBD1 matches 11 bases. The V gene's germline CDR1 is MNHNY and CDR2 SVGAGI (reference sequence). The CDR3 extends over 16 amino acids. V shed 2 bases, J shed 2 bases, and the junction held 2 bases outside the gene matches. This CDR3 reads CASSYRTGGPGNTIYF. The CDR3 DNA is TGTGCCAGCAGTTACAGGACAGGGGGCCCTGGAAACACCATATATTTT.

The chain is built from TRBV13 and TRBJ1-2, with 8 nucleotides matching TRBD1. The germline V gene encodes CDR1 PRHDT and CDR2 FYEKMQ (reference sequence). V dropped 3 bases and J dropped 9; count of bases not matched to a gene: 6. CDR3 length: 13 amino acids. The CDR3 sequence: CASSLRTGQRYTF. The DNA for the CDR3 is TGTGCCAGCAGCTTGAGGACAGGGCAACGCTACACCTTC.

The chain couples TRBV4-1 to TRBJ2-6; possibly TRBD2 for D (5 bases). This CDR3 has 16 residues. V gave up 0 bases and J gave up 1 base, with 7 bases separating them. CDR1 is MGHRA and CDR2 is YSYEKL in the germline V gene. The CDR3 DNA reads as TGCGCCAGCAGCCAAGATAGAGGGTCTGGGGCCAACGTCCTGACTTTC. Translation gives CASSQDRGSGANVLTF.

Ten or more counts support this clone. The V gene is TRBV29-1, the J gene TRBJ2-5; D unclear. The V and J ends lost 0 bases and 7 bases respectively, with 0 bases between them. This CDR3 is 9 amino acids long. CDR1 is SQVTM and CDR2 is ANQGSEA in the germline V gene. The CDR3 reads CSVEETQYF. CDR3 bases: TGCAGCGTTGAAGAGACCCAGTACTTC.

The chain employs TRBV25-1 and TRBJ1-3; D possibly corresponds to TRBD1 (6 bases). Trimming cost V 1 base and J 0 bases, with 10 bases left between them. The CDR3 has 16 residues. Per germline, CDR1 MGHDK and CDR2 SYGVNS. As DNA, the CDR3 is TGTGCCAGCAGTGAATTCCAGGGACACTCTGGAAACACCATATATTTT. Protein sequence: CASSEFQGHSGNTIYF.

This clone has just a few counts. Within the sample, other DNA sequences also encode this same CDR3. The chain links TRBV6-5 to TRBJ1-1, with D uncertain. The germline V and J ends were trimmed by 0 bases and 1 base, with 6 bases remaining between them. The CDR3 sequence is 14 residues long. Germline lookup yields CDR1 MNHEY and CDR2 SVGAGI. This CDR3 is CASSYSRRNTEAFF. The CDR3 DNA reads TGTGCCAGCAGTTACTCGAGGCGGAACACTGAAGCTTTCTTT.

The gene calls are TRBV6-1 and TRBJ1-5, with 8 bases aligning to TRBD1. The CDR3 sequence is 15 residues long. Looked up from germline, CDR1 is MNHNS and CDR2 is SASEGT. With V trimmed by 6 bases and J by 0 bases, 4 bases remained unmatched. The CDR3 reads CASSRTGYSNQPQHF. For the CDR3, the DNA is TGTGCCAGCAGCCGGACAGGGTATAGCAATCAGCCCCAGCATTTT.

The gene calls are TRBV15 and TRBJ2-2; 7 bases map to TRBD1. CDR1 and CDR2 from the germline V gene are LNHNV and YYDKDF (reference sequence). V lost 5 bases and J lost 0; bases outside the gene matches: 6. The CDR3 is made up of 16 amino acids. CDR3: CATSSLDRTNTGELFF. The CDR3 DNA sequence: TGTGCCACCAGCTCGCTGGACAGGACGAACACCGGGGAGCTGTTTTTT.

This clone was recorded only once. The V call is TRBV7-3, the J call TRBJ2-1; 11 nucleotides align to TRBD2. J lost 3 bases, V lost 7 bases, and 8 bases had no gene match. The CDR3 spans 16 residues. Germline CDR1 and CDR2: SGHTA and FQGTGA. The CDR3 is CASTTTGLAGYNEQFF. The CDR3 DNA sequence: TGTGCCAGCACCACTACCGGACTAGCGGGCTACAATGAGCAGTTCTTC.

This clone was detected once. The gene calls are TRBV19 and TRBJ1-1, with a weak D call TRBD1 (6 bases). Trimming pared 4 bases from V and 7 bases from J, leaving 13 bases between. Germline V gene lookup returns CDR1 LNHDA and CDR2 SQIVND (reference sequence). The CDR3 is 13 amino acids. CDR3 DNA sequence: TGTGCCAGTAGTACGACGGCAGGGGATGAAGCTTTCTTT. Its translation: CASSTTAGDEAFF. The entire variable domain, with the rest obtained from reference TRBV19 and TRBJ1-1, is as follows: DGGITQSPKYLFRKEGQNVTLSCEQNLNHDAMYWYRQDPGQGLRLIYYSQIVNDFQKGDIAEGYSVSREKKESFPLTVTSAQKNPTAFYLCASSTTAGDEAFFGQGTRLTVV.

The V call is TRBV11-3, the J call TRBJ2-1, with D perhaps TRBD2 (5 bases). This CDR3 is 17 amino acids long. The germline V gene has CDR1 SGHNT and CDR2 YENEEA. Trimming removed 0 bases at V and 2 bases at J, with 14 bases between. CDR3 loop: CASSLDYGLAAYNEQFF. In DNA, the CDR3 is TGTGCCAGCAGCTTAGATTATGGGCTAGCAGCCTACAATGAGCAGTTCTTC.

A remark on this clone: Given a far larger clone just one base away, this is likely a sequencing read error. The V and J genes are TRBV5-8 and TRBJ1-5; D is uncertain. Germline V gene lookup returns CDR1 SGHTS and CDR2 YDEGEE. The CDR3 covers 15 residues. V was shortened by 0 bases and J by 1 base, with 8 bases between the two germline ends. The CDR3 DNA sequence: TGTGCCAGCAGCTTGGGGGCCTGGAGCAATCAGCCCCAGCATTTT. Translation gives CASSLGAWSNQPQHF.